This T cell receptor beta chain came from a study of blood T cell repertoires in COVID-19. Study details: Samples came from the United States, Italy and Spain, spanning acute and convalescent COVID-19.

Assay: immunoSEQ multiplex PCR; the TCRdb copy retains only in-frame clones and omits some. Among 150,000 to 200,000 clones listed, about 80% were seen once. The V gene lost 3 bases and the J gene lost 0 bases, with 7 bases spanning the gap. This CDR3 comprises 14 residues. Germline CDR1 and CDR2: LGHDT and YNNKEL (reference sequence). The sequence was obtained from a man between 60 and 75 years old who had been exposed to COVID-19. The chain carries TRBV3-1 (or the pseudogene TRBV3-2) and TRBJ2-3; D gene unclear. The sample taken for sequencing was PBMCs or T cells enriched from blood (not recorded which). The CDR3 loop reads CASSQQASTDTQYF. The CDR3 DNA sequence: TGTGCCAGCAGCCAGCAGGCTAGCACAGATACGCAGTATTTT.